This entry is about one TCR beta chain. This entry is derived from a study of T cell changes during pregnancy in multiple sclerosis. TCRdb keeps only in-frame clones here, not all; method: immunoSEQ multiplex PCR. The sample records roughly 30,000 clones, 85% to 95% being singletons. The CDR3 sequence is 14 residues long. Germline CDR1 is MNHEY and CDR2 is SVGAGI. V lost 6 bases and J 4 bases, leaving 15 bases between the germline ends. The sample was CD4+ T cells from peripheral blood mononuclear cells, taken in the second trimester of pregnancy. The chain uses TRBV6-5 and TRBJ1-1, with D unresolved. The TCR comes from a female donor with multiple sclerosis, enrolled in a pregnancy study. In DNA form, the CDR3 reads TGTGCCAGCAGCCACCCCGGGGTGGGCACTGAAGCTTTCTTT. It yields the protein CASSHPGVGTEAFF.